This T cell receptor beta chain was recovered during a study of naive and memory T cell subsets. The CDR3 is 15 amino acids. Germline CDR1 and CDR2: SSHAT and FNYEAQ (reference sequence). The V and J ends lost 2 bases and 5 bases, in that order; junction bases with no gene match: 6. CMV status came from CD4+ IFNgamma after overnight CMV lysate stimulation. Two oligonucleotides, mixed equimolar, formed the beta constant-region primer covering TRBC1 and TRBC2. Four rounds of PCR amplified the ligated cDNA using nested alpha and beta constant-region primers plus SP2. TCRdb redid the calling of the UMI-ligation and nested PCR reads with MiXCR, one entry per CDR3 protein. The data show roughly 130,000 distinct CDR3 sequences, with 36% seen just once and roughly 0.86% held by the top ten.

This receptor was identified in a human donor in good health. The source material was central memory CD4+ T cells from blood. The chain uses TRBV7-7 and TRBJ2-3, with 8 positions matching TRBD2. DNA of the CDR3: TGTGCCAGCAGCTTATTAGCGGGAATAGGAGATACGCAGTATTTT. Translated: CASSLLAGIGDTQYF. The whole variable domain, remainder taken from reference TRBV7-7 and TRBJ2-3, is GAGVSQSPRYKVTKRGQDVTLRCDPISSHATLYWYQQALGQGPEFLTYFNYEAQPDKSGLPSDRFSAERPEGSISTLTIQRTEQRDSAMYRCASSLLAGIGDTQYFGPGTRLTVL.